The entry below gives a single T cell receptor beta chain sequence along with its context. Its matching antigen is unknown. Germline V lookup: CDR1 MDHEN, CDR2 SYDVKM. This CDR3 is 12 amino acids long. V lost 2 bases, J lost 9 bases, and 8 bases lay in between. This sample is drawn from a study of shared clonotypes between healthy human individuals. Findings and limits, study-wide: Among the subsets, naive ones generally showed larger estimated richness than memory ones. Against clonotypes common to all four donors, non-shared ones had lower generation probabilities.

Splitting of each subset's genomic DNA was done evenly across several immunoSEQ plates. Assay used: immunoSEQ multiplex PCR; TCRdb lists only in-frame clones, some missing. This sample carries 650,000 to 750,000 clones, roughly 70% of them seen once, and the ten largest clones take roughly 1.8%. Sequenced input: memory CD4+ T cells sorted from blood. The subset here: CD45RA-negative fraction. The TCR sequence derives from a woman aged 30 to 39 in good health. The chain recombines TRBV28 with TRBJ2-1; D assignment may be TRBD1 or TRBD2 (5 bases each). The CDR3 coding sequence is TGTGCCAGCAGTTTACCTGGGGGTGAGCAGTTCTTC. Its protein product is CASSLPGGEQFF.